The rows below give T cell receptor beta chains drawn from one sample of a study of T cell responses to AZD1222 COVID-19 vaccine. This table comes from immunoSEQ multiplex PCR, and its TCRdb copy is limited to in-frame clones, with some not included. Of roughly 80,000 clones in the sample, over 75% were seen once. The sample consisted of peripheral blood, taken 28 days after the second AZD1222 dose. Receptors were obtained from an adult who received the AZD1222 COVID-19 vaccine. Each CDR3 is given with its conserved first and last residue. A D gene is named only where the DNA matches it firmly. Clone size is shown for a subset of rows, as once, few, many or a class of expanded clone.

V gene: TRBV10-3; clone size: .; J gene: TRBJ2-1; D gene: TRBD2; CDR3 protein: CATSVAGGIGNEQFF; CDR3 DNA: TGTGCCACATCAGTAGCGGGAGGGATTGGCAATGAGCAGTTCTTC
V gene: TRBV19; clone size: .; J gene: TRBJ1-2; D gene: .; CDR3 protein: CASSILGGSYGYTF; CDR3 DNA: TGTGCCAGTAGTATATTGGGGGGCTCCTATGGCTACACCTTC
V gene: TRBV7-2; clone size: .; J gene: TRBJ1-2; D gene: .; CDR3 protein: CASSPGGGGYNYGYTF; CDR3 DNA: TGTGCCAGCAGCCCCGGGGGGGGAGGGTATAACTATGGCTACACCTTC
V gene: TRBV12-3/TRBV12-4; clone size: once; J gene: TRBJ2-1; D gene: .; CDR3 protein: CASGTAYNEQFF; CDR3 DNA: TGTGCCAGCGGGACGGCCTACAATGAGCAGTTCTTC
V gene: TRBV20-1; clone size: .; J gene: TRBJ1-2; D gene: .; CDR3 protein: CSASEYGYTF; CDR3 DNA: TGCAGTGCTAGCGAATATGGCTACACCTTC
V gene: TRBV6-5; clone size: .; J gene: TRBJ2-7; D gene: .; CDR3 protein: CASSANRQAIYEQYF; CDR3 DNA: TGTGCCAGCAGCGCAAACAGACAAGCTATCTACGAGCAGTACTTC
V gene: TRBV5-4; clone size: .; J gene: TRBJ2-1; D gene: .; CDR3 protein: CASSLVASQKEFF; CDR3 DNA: TGTGCCAGCAGCTTGGTGGCTAGCCAGAAAGAGTTCTTC
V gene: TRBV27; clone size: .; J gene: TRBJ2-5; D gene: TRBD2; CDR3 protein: CASTSRTSGEETQYF; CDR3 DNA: TGTGCCAGCACAAGTCGGACTAGCGGTGAAGAGACCCAGTACTTC
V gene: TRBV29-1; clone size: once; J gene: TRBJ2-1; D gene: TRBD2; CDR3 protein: CSVEASGRDNEQFF; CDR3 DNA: TGCAGCGTTGAAGCTAGCGGGAGGGACAATGAGCAGTTCTTC
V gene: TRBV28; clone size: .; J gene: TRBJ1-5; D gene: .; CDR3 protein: CASNRQVTRQPQHF; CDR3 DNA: TGTGCCAGCAATAGACAGGTTACAAGGCAGCCCCAGCATTTT
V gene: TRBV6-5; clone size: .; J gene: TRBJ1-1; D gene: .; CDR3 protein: CASSYSWAENTEAFF; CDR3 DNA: TGTGCCAGCAGTTACTCCTGGGCAGAGAACACTGAAGCTTTCTTT
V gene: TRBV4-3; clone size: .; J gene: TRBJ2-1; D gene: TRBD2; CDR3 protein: CASSWTSGRGDEQFF; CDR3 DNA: TGCGCCAGCAGCTGGACTAGCGGGAGAGGGGATGAGCAGTTCTTC